Listed here are 27 T cell receptor beta chains from one sample, sequenced in a study of vaccination and CD4 T cells after COVID-19. Treatment in this sample: approximately 10-day PBMC culture with coronavirus spike peptide pools or control peptides (ViraFEST assay). The Oncomine TCR Beta short-read assay sequenced DNA from cultured CD4+ T cells. From the PCR reads, TCRdb called clonotypes with MiXCR, one entry per CDR3 protein. This table has fewer than 20,000 distinct CDR3 sequences, under 60% appearing once. The antigens of these receptors remain unknown. The starting material was CD4+ T cells from blood, cultured in vitro, obtained before SARS-CoV-2 vaccination. The receptors come from a human donor who had recovered from COVID-19.

This clonotype is judged medium-sized. This chain connects TRBV20-1 to TRBJ1-1; possible D gene TRBD1, 5 bases. The CDR3 loop spans 15 amino acids. The germline V gene has CDR1 DFQATT and CDR2 SNEGSKA (reference sequence). Trimming shortened V by 5 bases and J by 4 bases, and 20 bases separated the two germline ends. The CDR3 DNA follows: TGCAGTGCTGGAGCGGCGGGGGTCGGGCGCACTGAAGCTTTCTTT. Translated: CSAGAAGVGRTEAFF.

This clonotype turned up a few times. J is TRBJ1-1 and V is TRBV7-2; D ambiguous. Germline lookup yields CDR1 SGHTA and CDR2 FQGNSA. V lost 5 bases, J lost 4 bases, and 14 bases lay in between. The CDR3 is 14 residues long. The CDR3 is CASSRSRPATEAFF. DNA of the CDR3: TGTGCCAGCAGCCGATCGCGGCCGGCCACTGAAGCTTTCTTT.

The chain uses TRBV20-1 and TRBJ2-3; D not certain. Germline-derived CDR1 and CDR2 are DFQATT and SNEGSKA (reference sequence). This CDR3 has 13 residues. The V gene lost 1 base and the J gene lost 4 bases, with 9 bases spanning the gap. This CDR3 reads CSARVSVPDTQYF. In nucleotides, the CDR3 is TGCAGTGCTAGAGTTAGTGTCCCAGATACGCAGTATTTT.

V gene TRBV11-1 combines with J gene TRBJ2-5, with D possibly being TRBD2 (5 bases). Trimming pared 2 bases from V and 4 bases from J, leaving 14 bases between. CDR1 and CDR2 from the germline V gene are SGHAT and FQDESV (reference sequence). CDR3 length: 15 amino acids. The CDR3 DNA reads TGTGCCAGCAGCTTAAGTTCCCTAGCAGTAGAGACCCAGTACTTC. It codes for CASSLSSLAVETQYF.

This chain connects TRBV2 to TRBJ2-1; perhaps D is TRBD1 or TRBD2 (5 bases each). The CDR3 consists of 18 residues. Germline assignment: CDR1 SNHLY and CDR2 FYNNEI. V dropped 6 bases and J dropped 1 base, with 22 bases sitting between them. In DNA form, the CDR3 reads TGTGCCAGCAGCCGCACCTATCCCGGGTGGGGGTCCTACAATGAGCAGTTCTTC. Translation gives CASSRTYPGWGSYNEQFF.

The rearrangement uses TRBV19 and TRBJ2-3; D is ambiguous. Trimming took off 6 bases at V and 0 bases at J, with 10 bases between the two ends. Germline loops: CDR1 LNHDA, CDR2 SQIVND (reference sequence). The CDR3 runs 14 residues. In DNA, the CDR3 is TGTGCCAGTAGCCCGACTTCTAGCACAGATACGCAGTATTTT. This encodes CASSPTSSTDTQYF. The variable domain in full, completed from reference TRBV19 and TRBJ2-3, reads DGGITQSPKYLFRKEGQNVTLSCEQNLNHDAMYWYRQDPGQGLRLIYYSQIVNDFQKGDIAEGYSVSREKKESFPLTVTSAQKNPTAFYLCASSPTSSTDTQYFGPGTRLTVL.

This clonotype was detected a few times. The chain combines TRBV27 with TRBJ1-1; 7 positions match TRBD1. The germline V gene has CDR1 MNHEY and CDR2 SMNVEV (reference sequence). The CDR3 spans 13 residues. Trimming removed 6 bases from V and 4 bases from J; junction bases left unmatched: 5. The CDR3 DNA follows: TGTGCCAGCAGCCTGGGACAGTTCACTGAAGCTTTCTTT. It yields the protein CASSLGQFTEAFF.

Remarks on this clonotype: The junction shows a germline mismatch at one end, possibly a read error. The chain is built from TRBV5-1 and TRBJ2-4; TRBD2 matches at 11 bases. CDR1 is SGHRS and CDR2 is YFSETQ in the germline V gene. CDR3 length equals 14 residues. The CDR3 is CASSPRLAGNIQYF. The CDR3 bases are TGCGCCAGCAGCCCCCGACTAGCGGGAAACATTCAGTACTTT.

This chain connects TRBV3-1 to TRBJ1-6; D not resolved. Trimming cost V 4 bases and J 6 bases, with 13 bases left between them. CDR3 size: 15 residues. Looked up from germline, CDR1 is LGHDT and CDR2 is YNNKEL (reference sequence). CDR3 nucleotides: TGTGCCAGCAGCCTCGGGCGGGCAGCTAATTCACCCCTCCACTTT. This translates into CASSLGRAANSPLHF. Variable domain in full (rest from reference TRBV3-1 and TRBJ1-6): DTAVSQTPKYLVTQMGNDKSIKCEQNLGHDTMYWYKQDSKKFLKIMFSYNNKELIINETVPNRFSPKSPDKAHLNLHINSLELGDSAVYFCASSLGRAANSPLHFGNGTRLTVT.

In its sample, this clonotype was seen once. The chain combines TRBV28 with TRBJ1-3, with D maybe TRBD1 (6 bases). The germline V gene encodes CDR1 MDHEN and CDR2 SYDVKM. V was clipped by 10 bases and J by 0 bases, with 22 bases between them. CDR3 length equals 17 residues. The CDR3 region has the DNA TGTGCCACCTGGACAGCTCCGGGGACGCGCTCTGGAAACACCATATATTTT. Protein sequence: CATWTAPGTRSGNTIYF.

This chain uses TRBV28 with TRBJ2-3; the match to TRBD2 covers 11 bases. J was trimmed by 6 bases and V by 4 bases; bases with no gene match: 12. This CDR3 is 17 amino acids long. Germline loops: CDR1 MDHEN, CDR2 SYDVKM. This CDR3 is CASSSPGLADLTDTQYF. The CDR3, as DNA: TGTGCCAGCAGTTCACCGGGACTAGCGGATCTGACGGATACGCAGTATTTT.

This clonotype was counted between two and nine times. The V and J genes are TRBV15 and TRBJ2-3, with D tentatively TRBD1 or TRBD2 (5 bases each). This CDR3 has 13 amino acids. V shed 6 bases and J shed 4 bases, with 11 bases lying between them. Germline assignment: CDR1 LNHNV and CDR2 YYDKDF (reference sequence). This CDR3 is CATSVMGADTQYF. The CDR3 DNA reads as TGTGCCACCAGTGTCATGGGGGCAGATACGCAGTATTTT. The whole variable domain, remainder taken from reference TRBV15 and TRBJ2-3, is DAMVIQNPRYQVTQFGKPVTLSCSQTLNHNVMYWYQQKSSQAPKLLFHYYDKDFNNEADTPDNFQSRRPNTSFCFLDIRSPGLGDTAMYLCATSVMGADTQYFGPGTRLTVL.

The chain joins TRBV6-1 to TRBJ2-1, with no clear D. The CDR3 totals 13 residues. The germline V gene encodes CDR1 MNHNS and CDR2 SASEGT. V gave up 6 bases and J gave up 5 bases, with 11 bases separating them. CDR3 DNA sequence: TGTGCCAGCAGCTCAAGTGGGCACAATGAGCAGTTCTTC. This translates into CASSSSGHNEQFF.

The J gene is TRBJ1-2, the V gene TRBV28; 8 nucleotides align to TRBD1. The germline V gene encodes CDR1 MDHEN and CDR2 SYDVKM. The CDR3 is 12 amino acids. V lost 2 bases, J lost 10 bases, and 3 bases stayed unmatched. DNA of the CDR3: TGTGCCAGCAGTTTACAGGACAGGGTCTACACCTTC. Its protein product is CASSLQDRVYTF.

V usage is TRBV5-8 and J usage is TRBJ2-1; possibly TRBD2 for D (5 bases). Germline loops: CDR1 SGHTS, CDR2 YDEGEE. Trimming left V 3 bases short and J 9 bases short, with 13 bases between. CDR3 size: 13 residues. The CDR3, as DNA: TGTGCCAGCAGCTCTAGTACTAGGGTTGAGCAGTTCTTC. Protein product: CASSSSTRVEQFF.

This chain uses TRBV6-5 with TRBJ2-7; 15 bases are shared with TRBD2. Germline V gives CDR1 MNHEY, CDR2 SVGAGI. The trim removed 0 bases at V and 0 bases at J, leaving 3 bases unmatched. The CDR3 has 18 residues. CDR3 loop: CASSYSTGLAGGSYEQYF. The CDR3 DNA is TGTGCCAGCAGTTACTCGACGGGACTAGCGGGAGGCTCCTACGAGCAGTACTTC.

In this sample, this clonotype turned up a few times. This chain uses TRBV24-1 with TRBJ2-1; D gene ambiguous. The CDR3 is 13 amino acids. V gave up 3 bases and J gave up 10 bases, with 12 bases separating them. Per the germline V gene, CDR1 is KGHDR and CDR2 is SFDVKD. This chain's CDR3 is CATSDGPIGEQFF. The CDR3 nucleotides read TGTGCCACCAGTGATGGCCCCATCGGGGAGCAGTTCTTC.

This clonotype was counted only a few times. The chain is built from TRBV2 and TRBJ1-1; unclear D gene. The CDR3 runs to 13 residues. Germline V lookup: CDR1 SNHLY, CDR2 FYNNEI. Trimming left V 7 bases short and J 1 base short, with 10 bases between. The CDR3 DNA is TGTGCCAGCAAATTACAGACGAACACTGAAGCTTTCTTT. Protein: CASKLQTNTEAFF.

Notes on this clonotype: One end of the junction fails to match germline, which may point to a read error. This chain joins TRBV24-1 and TRBJ2-7; D is unclear. The CDR3 has 18 amino acids. Germline V gene lookup returns CDR1 KGHDR and CDR2 SFDVKD. CDR3 protein: CATSATALFWKSSYEQYF. In DNA, the CDR3 is TGTGCCACCAGTGCCACGGCTCTTTTCTGGAAGAGCTCCTACGAGCAGTACTTT.

The V and J genes are TRBV6-2 or TRBV6-3 and TRBJ2-5; D possibly corresponds to TRBD1 (5 bases). V was pared by 5 bases and J by 4 bases, with 17 bases between. Looked up from germline, CDR1 is MNHEY and CDR2 is SVGEGT. This CDR3 is 15 amino acids long. CDR3 amino acids: CASSPVPGNSETQYF. CDR3 DNA sequence: TGTGCCAGCAGTCCTGTTCCAGGGAATTCAGAGACCCAGTACTTC.

The chain carries TRBV4-2 and TRBJ2-7, with 14 bases lining up with TRBD2. V was clipped by 4 bases and J by 2 bases; unmatched bases: 1. The CDR3 sequence is 15 residues long. Germline CDR1 reads LGHNA; CDR2 reads YNFKEQ. The CDR3 sequence is CASSPGLAGAYEQYF. The CDR3 DNA is TGTGCCAGCAGCCCGGGACTAGCGGGGGCCTACGAGCAGTACTTC.

This clonotype showed up just a few times. V gene TRBV6-1 combines with J gene TRBJ2-7; 8 bases agree with TRBD2. Trimming took 6 bases from V and 2 from J; bases not matched to a gene: 6. CDR1 MNHNS and CDR2 SASEGT come from the germline V gene. This CDR3 contains 14 residues. This CDR3 reads CASSYREGPYEQYF. In DNA form, the CDR3 reads TGTGCCAGCAGCTATCGGGAGGGACCCTACGAGCAGTACTTC.

V gene TRBV29-1 combines with J gene TRBJ2-3; D unresolved. This CDR3 has 12 amino acids. CDR1 and CDR2 from the germline V gene are SQVTM and ANQGSEA. Deletions cut 0 bases from V and 4 bases from J, with 5 bases between. The CDR3: CSVEEVPDTQYF. The CDR3 region has the DNA TGCAGCGTTGAAGAGGTCCCAGATACGCAGTATTTT.

This clonotype was counted only a few times. V gene TRBV20-1 combines with J gene TRBJ2-7, with 9 bases that match TRBD2. Trimming removed 0 bases from V and 9 bases from J; junction bases left unmatched: 9. Germline-derived CDR1 and CDR2 are DFQATT and SNEGSKA (reference sequence). The CDR3 has 14 amino acids. This CDR3 is CSARETSGLRGQYF. CDR3 sequence (DNA): TGCAGTGCTAGAGAGACTAGCGGTCTACGGGGGCAGTACTTC.

The V gene is TRBV11-2, the J gene TRBJ2-3; possible D gene TRBD2, 5 bases. Germline V gene data show CDR1 as SGHAT and CDR2 as FQNNGV. V was cut by 2 bases and J by 0 bases, with 9 bases left in between. CDR3 length: 15 residues. This CDR3 is CASSLFGGSTDTQYF. The DNA for the CDR3 is TGTGCCAGCAGCTTATTTGGCGGGAGCACAGATACGCAGTATTTT.

The genes are TRBV20-1 and TRBJ1-1, with 11 bases aligning to TRBD1. Germline CDR1 is DFQATT and CDR2 is SNEGSKA (reference sequence). CDR3 length: 15 residues. The V segment lost 5 bases and the J segment 4 bases; nucleotides outside the gene matches: 9. CDR3 loop: CSARTGGNRGTEAFF. CDR3 DNA: TGCAGTGCTCGGACAGGGGGCAATCGTGGCACTGAAGCTTTCTTT.

The chain links TRBV20-1 to TRBJ1-4; D is perhaps TRBD1 (5 bases). The CDR3 length is 14 residues. CDR1 DFQATT and CDR2 SNEGSKA come from the germline V gene (reference sequence). V was cut by 0 bases and J by 7 bases, with 12 bases left in between. CDR3 coding DNA: TGCAGTGCTAGAGATGGAACAGGAGGTGAAAAACTGTTTTTT. Its protein is CSARDGTGGEKLFF.